This TCR beta chain came from a study of cytomegalovirus exposure and HLA in healthy donors. The study's findings and limits: Rarity marked most TCR sequences, yet some public TCRs occurred in many donors. Some TCR beta chains (more than 150 of them) were listed as cytomegalovirus-associated.

Concerning this clone: What it recognizes is unknown.

Produced via immunoSEQ multiplex PCR; TCRdb's table is partial and in-frame only. This sample has about 120,000 clones, with around 85% found just once. V gave up 8 bases and J gave up 13 bases, with 14 bases separating them. Germline V lookup: CDR1 MNHEY, CDR2 SVGAGI. The CDR3 extends over 11 amino acids. This receptor was identified in a man between 18 and 35 years old in good health and CMV-seropositive. The source material was PBMCs. The chain couples TRBV6-5 to TRBJ2-2; TRBD1 might be the D (6 bases). The CDR3 coding sequence is TGTGCCAGCTTAGACCGCAGGGGGCTGTTTTTT. It yields the protein CASLDRRGLFF.